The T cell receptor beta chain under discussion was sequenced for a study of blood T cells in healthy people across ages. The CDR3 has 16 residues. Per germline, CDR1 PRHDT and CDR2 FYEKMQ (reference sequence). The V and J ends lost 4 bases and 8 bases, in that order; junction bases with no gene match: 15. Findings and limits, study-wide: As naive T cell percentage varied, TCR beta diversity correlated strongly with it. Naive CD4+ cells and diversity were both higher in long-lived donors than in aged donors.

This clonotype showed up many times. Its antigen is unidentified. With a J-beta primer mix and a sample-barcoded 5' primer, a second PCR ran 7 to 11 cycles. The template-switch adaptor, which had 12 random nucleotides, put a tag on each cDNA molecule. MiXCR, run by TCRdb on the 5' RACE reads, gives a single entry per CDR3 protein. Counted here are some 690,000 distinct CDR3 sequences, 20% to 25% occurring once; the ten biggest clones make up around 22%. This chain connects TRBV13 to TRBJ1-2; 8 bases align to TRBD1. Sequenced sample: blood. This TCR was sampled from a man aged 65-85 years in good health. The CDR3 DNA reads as TGTGCCAGCAGCTCTACACTTGCAGGGGGCGCGGGCGGCTACACCTTC. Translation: CASSSTLAGGAGGYTF.